This note documents a single T cell receptor beta chain sequence. The data derive from a study of PD-1 and CTLA-4 blockade in melanoma. Profiled with immunoSEQ multiplex PCR; TCRdb holds only in-frame clones, not every one. The sample lists roughly 7,200 clones; over 70% were seen once. The CDR3 length is 15 residues. CDR1 is SGHNT, CDR2 YYREEE, per germline (reference sequence). The ends lost 2 bases at V and 4 bases at J; junction bases unmatched: 4. The receptor was isolated from a human donor with melanoma. The sample in question was CD8+ T cells from peripheral blood, obtained before anti-PD-1 treatment. This chain connects TRBV5-4 to TRBJ2-2, with 8 bases that match TRBD1. The CDR3 region is CASSLQGVFTGELFF. In DNA, the CDR3 is TGTGCCAGCAGCTTACAGGGGGTCTTCACCGGGGAGCTGTTTTTT.